The next 25 T cell receptor beta chains were all read from a single sample in a study of neurological immune-mediated disorders. Each CDR3 protein gets one entry after TCRdb re-called the 5' RACE reads with MiXCR. Among about 71,000 distinct CDR3 sequences listed, around 3.3% were seen once. The sample consisted of PBMCs. The receptors here all came from a man aged 35 to 55 with multiple sclerosis.

This clonotype was seen repeatedly, ten times or more. This chain uses TRBV30 with TRBJ1-5; D is possibly TRBD1 (5 bases). The CDR3 is 16 residues long. Germline CDR1 and CDR2: GTSNPN and SVGIG (reference sequence). V was shortened by 3 bases and J by 0 bases, with 15 bases between the two germline ends. The CDR3 DNA reads TGTGCCTGGAGCCCCTGGGGGGGATTTAGCAATCAGCCCCAGCATTTT. Its protein product is CAWSPWGGFSNQPQHF.

In its sample, this clonotype was seen many times. V usage is TRBV7-2 and J usage is TRBJ2-1; possible D gene TRBD2, 7 bases. V gave up 2 bases and J gave up 4 bases, with 12 bases separating them. This CDR3 is 15 amino acids long. Germline CDR1 reads SGHTA; CDR2 reads FQGNSA. The CDR3 loop reads CASSLLGGGYNEQFF. In nucleotides, the CDR3 is TGTGCCAGCAGCTTATTAGGGGGGGGTTACAATGAGCAGTTCTTC. Using reference TRBV7-2 and TRBJ2-1 for the parts outside the CDR3, the full variable domain is GAGVSQSPSNKVTEKGKDVELRCDPISGHTALYWYRQSLGQGLEFLIYFQGNSAPDKSGLPSDRFSAERTGGSVSTLTIQRTQQEDSAVYLCASSLLGGGYNEQFFGPGTRLTVL.

This clonotype showed up many times. The V gene is TRBV20-1, the J gene TRBJ1-1; no reliable D call. The CDR3 runs 11 residues. CDR1 is DFQATT and CDR2 is SNEGSKA in the germline V gene (reference sequence). V was cut by 7 bases and J by 5 bases, with 11 bases left in between. The chain's CDR3 is CSVPRRTEAFF. CDR3 DNA: TGCAGTGTTCCACGGAGGACTGAAGCTTTCTTT.

This clonotype was seen at least ten times. V is TRBV5-1 and J is TRBJ2-7, with D perhaps assigned TRBD1 or TRBD2 (7 bases each). CDR3 size: 16 residues. Trimming removed 0 bases from V and 0 bases from J, with 13 bases in between. CDR1 is SGHRS, CDR2 YFSETQ, per germline. CDR3 amino acids: CASSLAPGGGSYEQYF. The CDR3 DNA reads as TGCGCCAGCAGCTTGGCCCCAGGGGGGGGCTCCTACGAGCAGTACTTC. The full variable domain, rest sourced from reference TRBV5-1 and TRBJ2-7, is KAGVTQTPRYLIKTRGQQVTLSCSPISGHRSVSWYQQTPGQGLQFLFEYFSETQRNKGNFPGRFSGRQFSNSRSEMNVSTLELGDSALYLCASSLAPGGGSYEQYFGPGTRLTVT.

There are many counts of this clonotype. The chain couples TRBV5-1 to TRBJ2-5, with 16 positions matching TRBD2. The ends lost 4 bases at V and 5 bases at J; junction bases unmatched: 11. Germline V CDR1 and CDR2: SGHRS, YFSETQ. The CDR3 length is 18 residues. CDR3 sequence (DNA): TGCGCCAGCAGCCCTGGGACTAGCGGGGGGGCCGGAATGGAGACCCAGTACTTC. This gives the protein CASSPGTSGGAGMETQYF.

This clonotype was seen repeatedly, ten times or more. The J gene is TRBJ2-2, the V gene TRBV20-1; D not certain. The V gene lost 5 bases and the J gene lost 1 base, with 8 bases spanning the gap. Germline V CDR1 and CDR2: DFQATT, SNEGSKA (reference sequence). This CDR3 contains 13 residues. For the CDR3, the DNA is TGCAGTGCTTTCAAGCAGAACACCGGGGAGCTGTTTTTT. Translating it yields CSAFKQNTGELFF.

This clonotype was detected only a few times. The rearrangement uses TRBV6-1 and TRBJ2-7, with D perhaps matching TRBD1 (5 bases). V lost 4 bases and J 13 bases, leaving 14 bases between the germline ends. There are 11 residues in the CDR3. Germline values: CDR1 MNHNS, CDR2 SASEGT. DNA of the CDR3: TGTGCCAGCAGTGGAAAGGGGCCTTCATACTTC. Protein: CASSGKGPSYF.

Many counts were recorded for this clonotype. V usage is TRBV3-1 and J usage is TRBJ2-7; the match to TRBD2 covers 9 bases. V was clipped by 0 bases and J by 3 bases; unmatched bases: 6. This CDR3 has 16 residues. The germline CDR1 and CDR2 sequences are LGHDT and YNNKEL (reference sequence). CDR3 region: CASSQDPAGGRYEQYF. The CDR3 DNA reads as TGTGCCAGCAGCCAAGATCCAGCGGGAGGCCGCTACGAGCAGTACTTC.

This clonotype appeared many times. V is TRBV12-3 or TRBV12-4 and J is TRBJ1-1; D possibly corresponds to TRBD1 (5 bases). The CDR3 runs 14 residues. Trimming shortened V by 6 bases and J by 7 bases, and 18 bases separated the two germline ends. CDR3 protein: CASSPRRGAGEAFF. In DNA, the CDR3 is TGTGCCAGCAGCCCCCGTCGCGGGGCCGGTGAAGCTTTCTTT.

The chain is built from TRBV10-3 and TRBJ1-6, with D maybe TRBD1 (6 bases). The CDR3 contains 16 residues. Germline V gives CDR1 ENHRY, CDR2 SYGVKD. The V gene lost 3 bases and the J gene lost 8 bases, with 17 bases spanning the gap. In nucleotides, the CDR3 is TGTGCCATCAGTGAAGGGGGAGGTCGTGGTGATTCACCCCTCCACTTT. Translating gives CAISEGGGRGDSPLHF.

This clonotype has at least ten counts. V gene TRBV6-6 combines with J gene TRBJ1-1, with D uncertain. The V and J ends lost 4 bases and 3 bases respectively, with 15 bases between them. CDR3 length equals 15 residues. Looked up from germline, CDR1 is MNHNY and CDR2 is SVGAGI (reference sequence). The CDR3 DNA is TGTGCCAGCAGTTCCCTACCCTCTGCTGACACTGAAGCTTTCTTT. As protein: CASSSLPSADTEAFF.

V and J are TRBV10-3 and TRBJ1-1; D is perhaps TRBD1 (5 bases). Germline values: CDR1 ENHRY, CDR2 SYGVKD. Trimming shortened V by 11 bases and J by 11 bases, and 21 bases separated the two germline ends. The CDR3 has 12 residues. The CDR3 coding sequence is TGTGCCTCATGGGGACGGGGAATAGATGCTTTCTTT. Its translation is CASWGRGIDAFF.

This clonotype was recorded at least ten times. This chain connects TRBV10-2 to TRBJ2-7; D uncertain. There are 13 residues in the CDR3. Germline V gene sequence: CDR1 WSHSY, CDR2 SAAADI. Trimming cost V 3 bases and J 0 bases, with 6 bases left between them. The CDR3 reads CASSEQRSYEQYF. The CDR3 nucleotides are TGCGCCAGCAGTGAACAGCGCTCCTACGAGCAGTACTTC.

This clonotype was recorded a few times. V usage is TRBV5-1 and J usage is TRBJ2-5; D not resolved. The CDR3 has 16 residues. Trimming left V 3 bases short and J 5 bases short, with 20 bases between. Germline V gene sequence: CDR1 SGHRS, CDR2 YFSETQ. CDR3 DNA sequence: TGCGCCAGCAGCTCTACTAACCCTTTTGTCGGGGAGACCCAGTACTTC. Encoded protein: CASSSTNPFVGETQYF.

The chain couples TRBV7-6 to TRBJ2-2; 10 bases map to TRBD2. The germline gives CDR1 SGHVS, CDR2 FNYEAQ. This CDR3 spans 15 amino acids. V shed 11 bases, J shed 4 bases, and the junction held 10 bases outside the gene matches. The CDR3 loop is CAGASGRGTTGELFF. The CDR3 DNA reads TGTGCCGGGGCGAGCGGGAGGGGGACCACCGGGGAGCTGTTTTTT.

The table lists this clonotype with many counts. The CDR3 reads CSANAGGLNEQFF. CDR3 in DNA: TGCAGTGCTAACGCGGGGGGTCTAAATGAGCAGTTCTTC. J is TRBJ2-1 and V is TRBV20-1; 8 nucleotides match TRBD2. V lost 4 bases to trimming and J lost 7 bases; unmatched junction nucleotides: 6. The CDR3 sequence is 13 residues long. CDR1 and CDR2 (germline): DFQATT, SNEGSKA (reference sequence).

The CDR3 protein is CASSETGRKTEAFF. CDR3 sequence (DNA): TGCGCCAGCAGTGAGACAGGGAGGAAAACTGAAGCTTTCTTT. This chain uses TRBV10-2 with TRBJ1-1; perhaps TRBD1 as D (6 bases). The ends were cut back, 2 bases at V and 5 bases at J, with 12 bases in the middle. The germline CDR1 and CDR2 sequences are WSHSY and SAAADI. CDR3 length: 14 residues.

This clonotype occurred many times. The rearrangement uses TRBV24-1 and TRBJ2-3; 11 bases line up with TRBD1. Trimming took 4 bases from V and 2 from J; bases not matched to a gene: 7. Germline loops: CDR1 KGHDR, CDR2 SFDVKD. This CDR3 spans 17 amino acids. The CDR3 nucleotides read TGTGCCACCAGTGACGCCGGGACAGGGGGGACCACAGATACGCAGTATTTT. It translates to CATSDAGTGGTTDTQYF.

This clonotype appeared many times. The chain carries TRBV12-3 or TRBV12-4 and TRBJ1-4, with D unclear. The CDR3 contains 15 residues. V lost 1 base to trimming and J lost 5 bases, with 11 bases between them. CDR3 nucleotide sequence: TGTGCCAGCAGTTTAGTGTCAGAAGCAAATGAAAAACTGTTTTTT. This encodes CASSLVSEANEKLFF.

This clonotype has a count of ten or more. The chain carries TRBV6-5 and TRBJ1-2, with a possible D match to TRBD1 (6 bases). The CDR3 totals 16 residues. Germline V gene sequence: CDR1 MNHEY, CDR2 SVGAGI. V was trimmed by 1 base and J by 4 bases, leaving 16 bases between them. In DNA, the CDR3 is TGTGCCAGCAGTTACTACGATTCATCAGGGGTCTATGGCTACACCTTC. Its translation: CASSYYDSSGVYGYTF.

This clonotype was observed many times. The genes are TRBV9 and TRBJ2-1, with TRBD2 matching 7 bases. The CDR3 runs to 16 residues. The germline gives CDR1 SGDLS, CDR2 YYNGEE. J was trimmed by 0 bases and V by 0 bases; bases with no gene match: 3. CDR3 coding DNA: TGTGCCAGCAGCGTAGAGGGCGGGAGCTCCTACAATGAGCAGTTCTTC. Residues: CASSVEGGSSYNEQFF.

This clonotype was observed a handful of times. This sequence may be a read error, since a much larger clone differs from it by one base. V gene TRBV6-5 combines with J gene TRBJ2-1, with D unresolved. With 0 bases removed from V and 0 bases from J, the gap between germline ends came to 18 bases. Germline CDR1 and CDR2: MNHEY and SVGAGI. The CDR3 length is 19 residues. CDR3 bases: TGTGCCAGCAGTTACTCGCCCGGCGTAACCCACAGCTCCTACAATGAGCAGTTCTTC. Protein sequence: CASSYSPGVTHSSYNEQFF.

This clonotype came up many times. The chain is built from TRBV5-1 and TRBJ1-4, with TRBD1 as a possible D gene (6 bases). This CDR3 is built from 17 residues. Between the trimmed V and J ends, which lost 1 base and 4 bases, there was a span of 17 bases. Germline CDR1 reads SGHRS; CDR2 reads YFSETQ. The CDR3 DNA is TGCGCCAGCAGCTTGCAGTACAGGGCGGCGGGTAATGAAAAACTGTTTTTT. Protein product: CASSLQYRAAGNEKLFF. The full variable domain, its missing parts supplied by reference TRBV5-1 and TRBJ1-4, is KAGVTQTPRYLIKTRGQQVTLSCSPISGHRSVSWYQQTPGQGLQFLFEYFSETQRNKGNFPGRFSGRQFSNSRSEMNVSTLELGDSALYLCASSLQYRAAGNEKLFFGSGTQLSVL.

This clonotype was detected ten times or more. The chain employs TRBV9 and TRBJ2-1; D may correspond to TRBD1 or TRBD2 (5 bases each). The germline V gene encodes CDR1 SGDLS and CDR2 YYNGEE. The V gene lost 3 bases and the J gene lost 8 bases, with 18 bases spanning the gap. This CDR3 is built from 15 residues. The CDR3 sequence: CASSGLGALLDEQFF. CDR3 DNA: TGTGCCAGCAGCGGACTCGGGGCCCTTTTGGATGAGCAGTTCTTC.

This clonotype was detected many times. The CDR3 sequence: CASSQEGWGADTQYF. In DNA, the CDR3 is TGTGCCAGCAGCCAAGAGGGGTGGGGTGCAGATACGCAGTATTTT. The gene calls are TRBV14 and TRBJ2-3; D unresolved. The CDR3 contains 15 residues. Germline values: CDR1 SGHDN, CDR2 FVKESK. Trimming stripped 0 bases from V and 4 bases from J, with 11 bases between.